The 21 T cell receptor beta chains listed next were all sequenced from one sample in a study of blood T cell repertoires in COVID-19. Repertoires were generated with immunoSEQ multiplex PCR, while TCRdb's copy carries only in-frame clones and drops some. The sample carries around 250,000 clones, less than 85% recorded once. Specimen: peripheral blood. All receptors derive from a young woman with acute or convalescent COVID-19.

CDR3 protein: CASSSNRSGRANNNEQFF. The DNA of the CDR3 is TGCGCCAGCAGTTCCAACAGGAGCGGGAGGGCCAATAACAATGAGCAGTTCTTC. The chain has TRBV23-1 and TRBJ2-1; TRBD2 aligns across 10 bases. TRBV23-1 is an ORF for which the function is uncertain. This CDR3 has 18 residues. Trimming cost V 5 bases and J 5 bases; bases outside gene matches: 15.

This clone was counted once. The chain uses TRBV28 and TRBJ2-5; 9 bases agree with TRBD1. J was trimmed by 5 bases and V by 6 bases; bases with no gene match: 10. Germline V gene data show CDR1 as MDHEN and CDR2 as SYDVKM. The CDR3 runs to 15 residues. The CDR3 is CASRPKQGAGETQYF. For the CDR3, the DNA is TGTGCCAGCAGACCAAAACAGGGGGCGGGGGAGACCCAGTACTTC.

The chain links TRBV28 to TRBJ1-5; no clear D gene. Germline V gene data show CDR1 as MDHEN and CDR2 as SYDVKM. Trimming shortened V by 7 bases and J by 0 bases, and 22 bases separated the two germline ends. The CDR3 is 18 residues long. Here the CDR3 reads CASTPREGYHGSNQPQHF. The CDR3, as DNA: TGTGCCAGCACCCCCCGGGAAGGGTATCATGGTAGCAATCAGCCCCAGCATTTT.

The chain employs TRBV2 and TRBJ1-6; possibly TRBD1 for D (6 bases). This CDR3 is built from 15 residues. V lost 1 base and J lost 7, with 11 bases in between. Germline V lookup: CDR1 SNHLY, CDR2 FYNNEI. This chain's CDR3 is CASSEGGGRNSPLHF. The CDR3 region has the DNA TGTGCCAGCAGTGAAGGTGGGGGCAGAAATTCACCCCTCCACTTT.

This chain connects TRBV18 to TRBJ2-1, with TRBD2 matching over 7 bases. CDR3 length: 15 amino acids. V lost 3 bases, J lost 6 bases, and 8 bases stayed unmatched. Germline V gives CDR1 KGHSH, CDR2 LQKENI. The CDR3 loop is CASSPLGLDGNEQFF. The CDR3 DNA is TGTGCCAGCTCACCCCTCGGACTAGACGGCAATGAGCAGTTCTTC.

This clone was picked up one time. The rearrangement links TRBV5-5 to TRBJ1-1; 8 nucleotides agree with TRBD1. CDR3 length: 14 amino acids. The ends lost 4 bases at V and 4 bases at J; junction bases unmatched: 6. Germline CDR1 reads SGHKS; CDR2 reads YYEKEE (reference sequence). The CDR3 region has the DNA TGTGCCAGCAGCCCCCACAGGGGGGGCACTGAAGCTTTCTTT. It specifies CASSPHRGGTEAFF.

The chain joins TRBV18 to TRBJ2-7, with a tentative D call TRBD2 (6 bases). This CDR3 has 16 residues. Germline CDR1 and CDR2: KGHSH and LQKENI. V lost 1 base and J lost 5, with 18 bases in between. In DNA, the CDR3 is TGTGCCAGCTCACCACTGGTTCTAGCGTATAGCGACGAGCAGTACTTC. Amino acid sequence: CASSPLVLAYSDEQYF.

For the CDR3, the DNA is TGTGCCAGCAGCCAAGTAATTCGGGAGGGGGGCAATGAGCAGTTCTTC. This gives the protein CASSQVIREGGNEQFF. The J gene is TRBJ2-1, the V gene TRBV14, with TRBD2 identical over 8 bases. Germline lookup yields CDR1 SGHDN and CDR2 FVKESK. The CDR3 extends over 16 amino acids. Germline trimming cut 1 base from V and 6 bases from J; bases unmatched to any gene: 8.

V and J are TRBV10-3 and TRBJ1-6, with a weak D call TRBD1 (6 bases). The CDR3 runs 14 residues. V lost 6 bases to trimming and J lost 7 bases, with 13 bases between them. Germline V gene sequence: CDR1 ENHRY, CDR2 SYGVKD. DNA of the CDR3: TGTGCCATCAGCCCCGGACAGTTAAATTCACCCCTCCACTTT. It is translated as CAISPGQLNSPLHF.

The chain recombines TRBV5-1 with TRBJ2-7; D perhaps matches TRBD1 (6 bases). Germline V gene data show CDR1 as SGHRS and CDR2 as YFSETQ. The CDR3 is 16 amino acids. V dropped 4 bases and J dropped 2 bases, with 19 bases sitting between them. The CDR3 region is CASSPPDGRGPYEQYF. CDR3 in DNA: TGCGCCAGCAGCCCCCCGGACGGCAGGGGCCCCTACGAGCAGTACTTC.

The chain combines TRBV7-8 with TRBJ1-5; TRBD1 aligns across 7 bases. This CDR3 has 17 residues. CDR1 is SGHVS and CDR2 is FQNEAQ in the germline V gene. The junction had 10 bases not matched to a gene; V was cut back by 5 bases and J by 0 bases. The CDR3 DNA follows: TGTGCCAGCAGCCACGGGACAGACCTATATAGCAATCAGCCCCAGCATTTT. Its protein product is CASSHGTDLYSNQPQHF.

V is TRBV30 and J is TRBJ2-7; D gene unclear. Germline assignment: CDR1 GTSNPN and CDR2 SVGIG (reference sequence). V was pared by 0 bases and J by 3 bases, with 9 bases between. The CDR3 length is 13 residues. CDR3 residues: CAWSVLRGYEQYF. The CDR3 DNA reads as TGTGCCTGGAGTGTTCTGAGAGGCTACGAGCAGTACTTC.

The chain has TRBV7-8 and TRBJ1-2; D is perhaps TRBD1 (6 bases). V was clipped by 5 bases and J by 7 bases, with 17 bases between them. There are 14 residues in the CDR3. From germline, CDR1 is SGHVS and CDR2 FQNEAQ. This chain's CDR3 is CASSPGRGLGGYTF. CDR3 DNA: TGTGCCAGCAGCCCCGGGCGGGGGCTTGGTGGCTACACCTTC.

V gene TRBV27 combines with J gene TRBJ2-5; 7 nucleotides agree with TRBD2. The CDR3 runs 16 residues. The germline gives CDR1 MNHEY, CDR2 SMNVEV (reference sequence). The trim removed 1 base at V and 5 bases at J, leaving 10 bases unmatched. The CDR3 here is CASSLYPTSRLETQYF. The DNA of the CDR3 is TGTGCCAGCAGTTTATACCCGACTAGCCGCCTGGAGACCCAGTACTTC.

This chain joins TRBV30 and TRBJ2-1; possibly TRBD1 for D (6 bases). Germline V gene sequence: CDR1 GTSNPN, CDR2 SVGIG (reference sequence). The V and J ends lost 7 bases and 9 bases respectively, with 13 bases between them. This CDR3 comprises 11 residues. CDR3 bases: TGTGCCTCCACACAGGGTATTGAGCAGTTCTTC. Its protein is CASTQGIEQFF.

The CDR3 reads CASSTGGYSNQPQHF. For the CDR3, the DNA is TGTGCCAGCTCGACGGGGGGATATAGCAATCAGCCCCAGCATTTT. V and J are TRBV18 and TRBJ1-5, with a possible D match to TRBD1 (5 bases). The CDR3 consists of 15 residues. Germline loops: CDR1 KGHSH, CDR2 LQKENI. Trimming pared 6 bases from V and 0 bases from J, leaving 12 bases between.

V usage is TRBV30 and J usage is TRBJ1-1; no definite D call. CDR1 is GTSNPN, CDR2 SVGIG, per germline (reference sequence). The CDR3 is 12 amino acids. V dropped 6 bases and J dropped 7 bases, with 15 bases sitting between them. The CDR3 loop is CACSRPRREAFF. The CDR3 coding sequence is TGTGCCTGTTCCCGACCCAGGCGTGAAGCTTTCTTT.

In DNA, the CDR3 is TGTGCCTGGGACGGGACAGGGGGCTTGCGGGGCTACACCTTC. Encoded protein: CAWDGTGGLRGYTF. The chain links TRBV30 to TRBJ1-2, with 12 bases lining up with TRBD1. The CDR3 totals 14 residues. In germline, CDR1 is GTSNPN, CDR2 SVGIG (reference sequence). V lost 5 bases to trimming and J lost 8 bases; unmatched junction nucleotides: 9.

The J gene is TRBJ2-7, the V gene TRBV10-2; TRBD2 matches 12 bases. Germline V gene sequence: CDR1 WSHSY, CDR2 SAAADI. V lost 7 bases, J lost 1 base, and 8 bases stayed unmatched. This CDR3 has 16 amino acids. This chain's CDR3 is CASTRTSGATSYEQYF. The CDR3 coding sequence is TGCGCCAGCACCCGGACTAGCGGGGCCACATCCTACGAGCAGTACTTC.

This chain uses TRBV27 with TRBJ1-5, with D maybe TRBD1 (6 bases). This CDR3 has 14 amino acids. CDR1 and CDR2 from the germline V gene are MNHEY and SMNVEV (reference sequence). V was trimmed by 7 bases and J by 5 bases, leaving 15 bases between them. CDR3 loop: CASKRAPGDQPQHF. As DNA, the CDR3 is TGTGCCAGCAAGAGAGCACCAGGGGATCAGCCCCAGCATTTT.

V is TRBV3-1 (or the pseudogene TRBV3-2) and J is TRBJ2-1; 14 positions match TRBD2. With 0 bases clipped from V and 9 bases from J, the junction kept 7 bases outside the gene matches. CDR3 size: 17 residues. Germline V gene data show CDR1 as LGHDT and CDR2 as YNNKEL (reference sequence). The DNA for the CDR3 is TGTGCCAGCAGCCAAGAACGGGGACTAGCGGGAGATCTTGAGCAGTTCTTC. Translation gives CASSQERGLAGDLEQFF.